This is a list of T cell receptor beta chains from one sample in a study of OX40 agonist ivuxolimab in advanced cancers. The protocol was immunoSEQ multiplex PCR, while the TCRdb copy is restricted to in-frame clones and leaves out a portion. The data contain approximately 87,000 clones, under 95% of them seen just once; the ten biggest clones take up about 3.6%. The sequencing used CD4+ or CD8+ T cells sorted from blood, collected in a trial of the OX40 agonist ivuxolimab. All receptors come from an adult with an advanced solid tumor such as melanoma, head and neck, liver or kidney cancer. The CDR3 runs from the conserved cysteine through the conserved F or W. D genes are given only for firm matches. Some rows have no size entry. The others give once, few or many, or a class for an expanded clone.

cdr3_nt cdr3_aa clone_size j_call v_call d_call
TGTGCCAGCAGTTCTAGGGCGGGGGAAGGCAATCAGCCCCAGCATTTT CASSSRAGEGNQPQHF NA TRBJ1-5 TRBV6-6 NA
TGTGCCAGCAGCCACCCCAGCCCCTGGGGCGAGCAGTACTTC CASSHPSPWGEQYF NA TRBJ2-7 TRBV11-2 NA
TGCGCCAGCAGCCAAACCGGGACCCAAATCGGTACTAATGAAAAACTGTTTTTT CASSQTGTQIGTNEKLFF NA TRBJ1-4 TRBV4-3 NA
TGTGCCAGCAGTTACGGGGCGGCCTACAATGAGCAGTTCTTC CASSYGAAYNEQFF NA TRBJ2-1 TRBV6-5 NA
TGTGCCAGCATAAGATCCGGGACAGGGGTAATCACCTTC CASIRSGTGVITF NA TRBJ1-2 TRBV6-1 TRBD1
TGTGCCAGCAGCCTGGGGCCATATAGCACAGATACGCAGTATTTT CASSLGPYSTDTQYF NA TRBJ2-3 TRBV5-6 NA
TGTGCCACCAGCAGGGGGTCCGGGGAGCTGTTTTTT CATSRGSGELFF NA TRBJ2-2 TRBV15 NA
TGTGCCAGCAGCGTGGGACAAAGCTACGAGCAGTACTTC CASSVGQSYEQYF NA TRBJ2-7 TRBV9 NA
TGTGCCAGCAGCCCCCTCCTAGGGGCGCCCACTGAAGCTTTCTTT CASSPLLGAPTEAFF NA TRBJ1-1 TRBV6-5 NA
TGTGCCAGCAGCTTGGCAGACACTGAAGCTTTCTTT CASSLADTEAFF NA TRBJ1-1 TRBV5-6 NA
TGTGCCGGAGTTTGGACAGACTACACCGGGGAGCTGTTTTTT CAGVWTDYTGELFF NA TRBJ2-2 TRBV30 NA
TGTGCCACTGGGACAGGGAGGGTGTACGAGCAGTACTTC CATGTGRVYEQYF NA TRBJ2-7 TRBV6-5 TRBD1
TGTGCCAGCAGACAGGGGAAAAACTATGGCTACACCTTC CASRQGKNYGYTF NA TRBJ1-2 TRBV6-5 TRBD1
TGTGCCAGCAGTGCTCTAGCGGGGTCCTACGAGCAGTACTTC CASSALAGSYEQYF NA TRBJ2-7 TRBV2 TRBD2
TGTGCCAGTAGTATGGAAGGTATGAACACTGAAGCTTTCTTT CASSMEGMNTEAFF once TRBJ1-1 TRBV19 NA
TGTGCCTGGAGTGCCACGGGGGGGCCCGCAGATACGCAGTATTTT CAWSATGGPADTQYF NA TRBJ2-3 TRBV30 TRBD2
TGTGCCAGCAGCCCCTCGATGGGTAGCACAGATACGCAGTATTTT CASSPSMGSTDTQYF NA TRBJ2-3 TRBV9 NA
TGTGCCAGCAGTTTCGGGGGGCCGAATCAGCCCCAGCATTTT CASSFGGPNQPQHF NA TRBJ1-5 TRBV27 NA
TGTGCCAGCAGCGTGTCTATAGTTAATGAGCAGTTCTTC CASSVSIVNEQFF NA TRBJ2-1 TRBV7-8 NA
TGTGCCAGCAGCTTAGTTGAGGGGGTGGGCTCTGGAAACACCATATATTTT CASSLVEGVGSGNTIYF NA TRBJ1-3 TRBV7-2 NA
TGTGCCAGTAGTATAGATGGTGGCAATGCCTACTATGGCTACACCTTC CASSIDGGNAYYGYTF once TRBJ1-2 TRBV19 NA
TGTGCCAGCAGTGTGACAGGTTGGGTCCACGAGCAGTACTTC CASSVTGWVHEQYF NA TRBJ2-7 TRBV6-1 NA
TGTGCCAGCAGCTTAATAGCGGGGCCAAGCGGGGAACCCTACAATGAGCAGTTCTTC CASSLIAGPSGEPYNEQFF NA TRBJ2-1 TRBV7-3 TRBD2
TGTGCCAGCAGCTTAGGCGGGACAGGGGAACTACTAGCGGACAATGAGCAGTTCTTC CASSLGGTGELLADNEQFF NA TRBJ2-1 TRBV11-2 TRBD1
TGTGCCAGCAGACAGGGCTCGAACACTGAAGCTTTCTTT CASRQGSNTEAFF NA TRBJ1-1 TRBV25-1 NA
TGTGCCAGCAGCTTATGGGGTGCCAACACTGAAGCTTTCTTT CASSLWGANTEAFF NA TRBJ1-1 TRBV11-2 NA
TGCGCCAGCAGCCGGGGGGGACGCTCCTACGAGCAGTACTTC CASSRGGRSYEQYF NA TRBJ2-7 TRBV4-1 TRBD2
TGTGCCAGCAGCTCCTCAACCCGACAGGGGGCGAGGGAGACCCAGTACTTC CASSSSTRQGARETQYF once TRBJ2-5 TRBV7-9 TRBD1
TGTGCCAGCAAGAACACCGGGGAGCTGTTTTTT CASKNTGELFF NA TRBJ2-2 TRBV6-1 NA
TGCGCCAGCAGCCGCTCTCGGGGGTCGAACACTGAAGCTTTCTTT CASSRSRGSNTEAFF NA TRBJ1-1 TRBV4-3 NA
TGCAGTGCTAGGACTAGCGGGGAGCAGTTCTTC CSARTSGEQFF NA TRBJ2-1 TRBV20-1 TRBD2